This T cell receptor beta chain was captured by sequencing in a study of cytotoxic CD8 clonotypes in ibrutinib-treated CLL. Trimming took off 1 base at V and 2 bases at J, with 13 bases between the two ends. Per the germline V gene, CDR1 is SGHTA and CDR2 is FQGTGA. The CDR3 is made up of 16 amino acids. Whole-study findings and limits: Baseline levels of clonality went above those of age-matched healthy donors and moved with circulating CD8+ T-cell counts. The clonality went up when patients responded to ibrutinib and dropped back toward baseline at progression.

Note on this clone: Its antigen is undetermined.

Researchers set a sequencing depth target of 1 in 200,000 to 1 in 1 million T cells. Only in-frame clones appear in the TCRdb table, and some are missing; sequencing was by immunoSEQ multiplex PCR. The sample records some 140,000 clones, approximately 90% being singletons. This chain links TRBV7-3 with TRBJ2-3, with D perhaps TRBD2 (6 bases). This clonotype was obtained from a human donor with chronic lymphocytic leukemia. The source material was PBMCs, sampled after 12 months of ibrutinib treatment. The CDR3 sequence is CASSLSLGGSTDTQYF. The CDR3 DNA sequence: TGTGCCAGCAGCTTAAGCCTGGGGGGATCCACAGATACGCAGTATTTT. Drawing the rest from reference TRBV7-3 and TRBJ2-3, the complete variable domain is GAGVSQTPSNKVTEKGKYVELRCDPISGHTALYWYRQSLGQGPEFLIYFQGTGAADDSGLPNDRFFAVRPEGSVSTLKIQRTERGDSAVYLCASSLSLGGSTDTQYFGPGTRLTVL.